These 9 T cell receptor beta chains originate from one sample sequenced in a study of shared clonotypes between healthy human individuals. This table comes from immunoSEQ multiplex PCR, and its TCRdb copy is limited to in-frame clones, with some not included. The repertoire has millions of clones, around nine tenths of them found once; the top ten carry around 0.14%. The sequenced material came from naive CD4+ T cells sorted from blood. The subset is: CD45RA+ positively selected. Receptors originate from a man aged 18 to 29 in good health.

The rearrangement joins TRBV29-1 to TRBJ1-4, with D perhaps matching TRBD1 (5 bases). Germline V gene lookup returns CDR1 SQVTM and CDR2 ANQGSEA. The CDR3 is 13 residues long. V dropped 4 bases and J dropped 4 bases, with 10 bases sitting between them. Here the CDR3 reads CSVGGRSNEKLFF. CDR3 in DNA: TGCAGCGTTGGGGGCAGGAGTAATGAAAAACTGTTTTTT. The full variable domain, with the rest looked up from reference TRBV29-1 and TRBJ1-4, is SAVISQKPSRDICQRGTSLTIQCQVDSQVTMMFWYRQQPGQSLTLIATANQGSEATYESGFVIDKFPISRPNLTFSTLTVSNMSPEDSSIYLCSVGGRSNEKLFFGSGTQLSVL.

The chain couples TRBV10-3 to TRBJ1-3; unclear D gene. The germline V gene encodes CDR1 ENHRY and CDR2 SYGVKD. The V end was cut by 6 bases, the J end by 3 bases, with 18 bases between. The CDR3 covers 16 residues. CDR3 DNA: TGTGCCATCAGCGACCGGAGCCCTGCCTTTGGAAACACCATATATTTT. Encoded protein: CAISDRSPAFGNTIYF.

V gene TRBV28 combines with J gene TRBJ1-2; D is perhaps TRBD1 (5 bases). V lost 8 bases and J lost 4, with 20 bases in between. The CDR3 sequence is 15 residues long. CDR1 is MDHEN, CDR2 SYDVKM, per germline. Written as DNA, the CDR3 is TGTGCCAGCGGGGGTTCGAAGGGGTGGGGCTATGGCTACACCTTC. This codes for CASGGSKGWGYGYTF.

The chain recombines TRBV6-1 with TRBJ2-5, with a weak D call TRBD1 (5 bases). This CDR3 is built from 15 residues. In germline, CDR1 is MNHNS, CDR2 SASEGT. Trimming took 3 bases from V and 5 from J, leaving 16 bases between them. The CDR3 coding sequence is TGTGCCAGCAGTGAGGGGCAGGGAAGGGTGGAGACCCAGTACTTC. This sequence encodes CASSEGQGRVETQYF.

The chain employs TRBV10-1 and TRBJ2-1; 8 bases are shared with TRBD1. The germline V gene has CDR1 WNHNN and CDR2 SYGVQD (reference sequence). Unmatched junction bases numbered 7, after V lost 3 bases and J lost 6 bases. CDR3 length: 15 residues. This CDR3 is CASSDVGQGSNEQFF. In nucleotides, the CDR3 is TGCGCCAGCAGTGACGTTGGACAGGGTTCCAATGAGCAGTTCTTC.

The CDR3 protein is CASSTEPYEQYF. The CDR3 DNA follows: TGTGCCAGTAGTACAGAACCCTACGAGCAGTACTTC. V is TRBV9 and J is TRBJ2-7; D not resolved. This CDR3 has 12 amino acids. The germline CDR1 and CDR2 sequences are SGDLS and YYNGEE. The germline V and J ends were trimmed by 8 bases and 2 bases, with 11 bases remaining between them.

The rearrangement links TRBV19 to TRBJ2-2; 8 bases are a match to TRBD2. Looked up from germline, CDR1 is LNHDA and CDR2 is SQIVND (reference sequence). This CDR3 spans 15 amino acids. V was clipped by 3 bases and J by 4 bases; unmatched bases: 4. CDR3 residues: CASSIMAGGTGELFF. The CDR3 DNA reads TGTGCCAGTAGTATTATGGCGGGGGGCACCGGGGAGCTGTTTTTT. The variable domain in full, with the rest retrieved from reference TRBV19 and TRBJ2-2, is DGGITQSPKYLFRKEGQNVTLSCEQNLNHDAMYWYRQDPGQGLRLIYYSQIVNDFQKGDIAEGYSVSREKKESFPLTVTSAQKNPTAFYLCASSIMAGGTGELFFGEGSRLTVL.

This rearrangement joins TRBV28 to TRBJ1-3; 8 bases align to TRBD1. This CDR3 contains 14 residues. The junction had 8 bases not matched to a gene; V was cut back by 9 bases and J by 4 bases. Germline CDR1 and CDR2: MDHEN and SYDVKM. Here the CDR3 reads CASLRTGTGNTIYF. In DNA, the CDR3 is TGTGCCAGTCTCCGGACAGGGACGGGAAACACCATATATTTT. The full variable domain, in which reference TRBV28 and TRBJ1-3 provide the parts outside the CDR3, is DVKVTQSSRYLVKRTGEKVFLECVQDMDHENMFWYRQDPGLGLRLIYFSYDVKMKEKGDIPEGYSVSREKKERFSLILESASTNQTSMYLCASLRTGTGNTIYFGEGSWLTVV.

CDR3 coding DNA: TGCGCCAGCAGCTTAAACCCGGGACAGCCAAACACCGGGGAGCTGTTTTTT. Translation: CASSLNPGQPNTGELFF. This rearrangement joins TRBV5-1 to TRBJ2-2; 7 bases fit TRBD1. This CDR3 is built from 17 residues. CDR1 and CDR2 from the germline V gene are SGHRS and YFSETQ. V lost 2 bases to trimming and J lost 2 bases; unmatched junction nucleotides: 9. Based on the CDR3 plus reference TRBV5-1 and TRBJ2-2, the full variable domain is KAGVTQTPRYLIKTRGQQVTLSCSPISGHRSVSWYQQTPGQGLQFLFEYFSETQRNKGNFPGRFSGRQFSNSRSEMNVSTLELGDSALYLCASSLNPGQPNTGELFFGEGSRLTVL.